These 10 T cell receptor beta chains originate from one sample sequenced in a study of cytomegalovirus exposure and HLA in healthy donors. Both 60 Vbeta primers and 13 Jbeta primers went into the PCR. The data were produced by immunoSEQ multiplex PCR, yet TCRdb's version contains in-frame clones alone and is incomplete. Of fewer than 150,000 clones in the sample, about 80% were seen once. Sample: PBMCs. The receptors originated from a man younger than 40 in good health and CMV-seronegative.

The rearrangement uses TRBV5-1 and TRBJ2-5; TRBD2 matches at 9 bases. With V trimmed by 0 bases and J by 5 bases, 8 bases remained unmatched. The CDR3 is 16 residues long. Germline assignment: CDR1 SGHRS and CDR2 YFSETQ. The CDR3 is CASSLVGAGGTETQYF. The CDR3 DNA is TGCGCCAGCAGCTTGGTCGGAGCGGGAGGAACGGAGACCCAGTACTTC.

V and J are TRBV10-3 and TRBJ1-1; 9 bases map to TRBD1. The V gene end was trimmed by 4 bases and the J gene end by 4 bases; junction bases not matched to a gene: 10. The germline V gene has CDR1 ENHRY and CDR2 SYGVKD. CDR3 length: 16 residues. The CDR3 loop reads CAISGGGQGGSTEAFF. CDR3 in DNA: TGTGCCATCAGTGGAGGGGGACAGGGAGGAAGCACTGAAGCTTTCTTT.

The V call is TRBV7-9, the J call TRBJ1-4, with TRBD1 as a possible D gene (5 bases). The V gene's germline CDR1 is SEHNR and CDR2 FQNEAQ (reference sequence). The CDR3 is 12 amino acids. V gave up 7 bases and J gave up 7 bases, with 10 bases separating them. The CDR3: CASTGQLEKLFF. The CDR3 DNA reads TGTGCCAGCACAGGACAACTTGAAAAACTGTTTTTT.

The chain uses TRBV4-1 and TRBJ2-5; D might be TRBD1 (6 bases). Near its end, the DNA agrees better with TRBJ2-7, so the J call may be wrong. The CDR3 is made up of 13 amino acids. Germline values: CDR1 MGHRA, CDR2 YSYEKL. CDR3 loop: CASSQGADYEQYF. CDR3 coding DNA: TGCGCCAGCAGCCAGGGGGCTGACTACGAGCAGTACTTC.

This sequence joins TRBV28 and TRBJ2-7; D might be TRBD2 (6 bases). CDR1 and CDR2 from the germline V gene are MDHEN and SYDVKM. The CDR3 contains 15 residues. The ends were cut back, 2 bases at V and 4 bases at J, with 15 bases in the middle. CDR3 sequence (DNA): TGTGCCAGCAGTTTACCGACGGGAGCCCGGTACGAGCAGTACTTC. Amino acid sequence: CASSLPTGARYEQYF.

The CDR3: CASSPARPRSYNEQFF. The CDR3 DNA is TGTGCCAGCAGTCCCGCGAGGCCCCGCTCCTACAATGAGCAGTTCTTC. The J gene is TRBJ2-1, the V gene TRBV28; D remains ambiguous. Germline lookup yields CDR1 MDHEN and CDR2 SYDVKM. The V and J ends lost 5 bases and 0 bases respectively, with 14 bases between them. The CDR3 contains 16 residues.

This clone was found once. The chain links TRBV4-1 to TRBJ2-1, with TRBD2 matching over 10 bases. The CDR3 totals 18 residues. Trimming at V came to 2 bases and at J to 3 bases, leaving 10 bases not matched to a gene. Per the germline V gene, CDR1 is MGHRA and CDR2 is YSYEKL. The CDR3 DNA sequence: TGCGCCAGCAGCCAAAGGTATAGCGGGAGGCCAGGCTACAATGAGCAGTTCTTC. Amino acids: CASSQRYSGRPGYNEQFF.

The rearrangement joins TRBV5-8 to TRBJ1-2, with 9 bases identical to TRBD1. The CDR3 runs 14 residues. V was clipped by 0 bases and J by 6 bases; unmatched bases: 3. Germline V CDR1 and CDR2: SGHTS, YDEGEE. The CDR3 region is CASSLGDRVNGYTF. The CDR3 DNA follows: TGTGCCAGCAGCTTGGGGGACAGGGTAAATGGCTACACCTTC.

The chain combines TRBV13 with TRBJ1-3; D ambiguous. Germline CDR1 is PRHDT and CDR2 is FYEKMQ (reference sequence). The CDR3 loop spans 15 amino acids. The V end was cut by 0 bases, the J end by 1 base, with 7 bases between. The CDR3 DNA reads TGTGCCAGCAGCTTAGGGGGCTTATCTGGAAACACCATATATTTT. Its translation is CASSLGGLSGNTIYF.

The chain links TRBV28 to TRBJ1-1; 9 bases align to TRBD1. Trimming cost V 1 base and J 4 bases; bases outside gene matches: 4. The CDR3 contains 15 residues. The germline gives CDR1 MDHEN, CDR2 SYDVKM. CDR3: CASSLLGQGRTEAFF. The CDR3 DNA is TGTGCCAGCAGTTTATTGGGACAGGGTCGCACTGAAGCTTTCTTT. The full variable domain, with the rest looked up from reference TRBV28 and TRBJ1-1, is DVKVTQSSRYLVKRTGEKVFLECVQDMDHENMFWYRQDPGLGLRLIYFSYDVKMKEKGDIPEGYSVSREKKERFSLILESASTNQTSMYLCASSLLGQGRTEAFFGQGTRLTVV.